This is a list of T cell receptor beta chains from one sample in a study of T-cell memory formation after mild COVID-19. One entry per CDR3 protein results from TCRdb running MiXCR on the 5' RACE reads. The sample consists of around 140,000 distinct CDR3 sequences, over 6% of them appearing once. The sample was PBMCs or a T cell subset sorted from them (not recorded which). The receptors were gathered from an adult woman who had mild COVID-19 (a few samples of this study predate the infection). Cell type and time point are not known. The conserved cysteine and the conserved F or W are not part of the CDR3 here.

J,V,CDR3
TRBJ2-1,TRBV12-3/TRBV12-4,ASSRGLAGVGEQF
TRBJ2-5,TRBV29-1,SGEAQEEETQY
TRBJ1-1,TRBV5-6,ASSFVIRSTEAF
TRBJ1-2,TRBV12-3/TRBV12-4,ASSFFPGLHGYT
TRBJ1-4,TRBV6-5,ASSSGFGEKLF
TRBJ2-1,TRBV6-2/TRBV6-3,ASSYSRGLNEQF
TRBJ1-6,TRBV10-3,ASARLGDGSPLH
TRBJ2-1,TRBV24-1,ATSDSGQGNEQF
TRBJ1-1,TRBV2,ASSEGLNTEAF
TRBJ2-7,TRBV20-1,SARAGRSYEQY
TRBJ2-7,TRBV5-1,ASRAGSGRGYEQY
TRBJ1-2,TRBV12-3/TRBV12-4,ASSADRKPSYGYT
TRBJ2-7,TRBV16,ASRETQGGAYEQY
TRBJ2-1,TRBV5-4,ASSLGGIEQF
TRBJ2-7,TRBV28,ATEAGDGYEQY
TRBJ1-2,TRBV18,ASSPSDRESQT
TRBJ2-1,TRBV7-8,ASTTSDNEQF
TRBJ1-1,TRBV6-5,ASWKVVNTEAF
TRBJ1-3,TRBV16,ASSQSPSQGARGNTIY
TRBJ1-2,TRBV12-3/TRBV12-4,ASSPSGQNGYGYT
TRBJ2-7,TRBV5-1,ASSSGQASYEQY
TRBJ1-4,TRBV4-1,ASSQRALSGEKLF
TRBJ2-1,TRBV3-1,ASSQGTGGGYNEQF
TRBJ2-1,TRBV5-1,ASSVRLAGGGYNEQF
TRBJ2-3,TRBV3-1,ASSHSLIGTKLTQY
TRBJ1-2,TRBV7-2,ASSLAEFYGYT
TRBJ2-3,TRBV10-3,AISVGKDTDTQY